Following are 10 T cell receptor beta chains from one sample sequenced in a study of response to subunit inactivated influenza vaccine (dated 2018 in TCRdb). To prepare the library, RT-PCR was applied. Sequencing relied on an Illumina HiSeq 2500. Starting from the raw public reads, TCRdb applied fastp trimming at Q25, assembled clones with MiXCR and retained in-frame beta chains. CDR3 protein duplicates are merged, each entry listing the most common genes and DNA. In all, the sample holds hundreds of thousands of distinct CDR3 sequences, and just over 20% of those were seen once. Roughly 10% of the sample is taken by the ten largest. Specimen: PBMCs from blood, collected 21 months after vaccination. These receptors came from a man between 45 and 75 years old who received an inactivated influenza vaccine. Donor details come from another sample of the same person, matched by shared clones.

This clonotype occurred a few times. The chain carries TRBV25-1 and TRBJ1-2; no definite D call. The CDR3 runs to 14 residues. The germline CDR1 and CDR2 sequences are MGHDK and SYGVNS. The V end was cut by 7 bases, the J end by 5 bases, with 17 bases between. This CDR3 is CASTPAVGVYGYTF. Written as DNA, the CDR3 is TGTGCCAGCACCCCGGCGGTTGGGGTTTATGGCTACACCTTC.

The V call is TRBV20-1, the J call TRBJ1-6, with TRBD1 matching 7 bases. The germline V gene encodes CDR1 DFQATT and CDR2 SNEGSKA (reference sequence). This CDR3 is 15 amino acids long. V gave up 0 bases and J gave up 8 bases; unmatched junction bases: 7. The CDR3 DNA reads as TGCAGTGCTAGAGATTCACAGGGGCGGGATTCACCCCTCCACTTT. It encodes CSARDSQGRDSPLHF.

This clonotype has more than one count but fewer than ten. The chain is built from TRBV5-1 and TRBJ2-5; D call uncertain. CDR1 SGHRS and CDR2 YFSETQ come from the germline V gene. The CDR3 length is 16 residues. Trimming removed 4 bases at V and 1 base at J, with 17 bases between. Here the CDR3 DNA reads TGCGCCAGCAGCGGTAACTCCCCCGGGCCCCAAGAGACCCAGTACTTC. Its protein is CASSGNSPGPQETQYF.

The chain employs TRBV5-1 and TRBJ2-1, with D unresolved. The CDR3 runs to 15 residues. CDR1 SGHRS and CDR2 YFSETQ come from the germline V gene. V was clipped by 0 bases and J by 0 bases, with 7 bases between them. The CDR3 DNA reads as TGCGCCAGCAGCTTGGGGCAGGTCTCCTACAATGAGCAGTTCTTC. Protein product: CASSLGQVSYNEQFF. Full variable domain (remainder filled in from reference TRBV5-1 and TRBJ2-1): KAGVTQTPRYLIKTRGQQVTLSCSPISGHRSVSWYQQTPGQGLQFLFEYFSETQRNKGNFPGRFSGRQFSNSRSEMNVSTLELGDSALYLCASSLGQVSYNEQFFGPGTRLTVL.

This clonotype was found many times. CDR3 residues: CASSQDLRNSAFF. Written as DNA, the CDR3 is TGCGCCAGCAGCCAAGATCTCCGGAACTCGGCTTTCTTT. The chain employs TRBV4-1 and TRBJ1-1; D remains ambiguous. The CDR3 runs 13 residues. Germline V CDR1 and CDR2: MGHRA, YSYEKL. V lost 0 bases and J 11 bases, leaving 13 bases between the germline ends.

This clonotype was detected a few times. The chain couples TRBV9 to TRBJ2-2; D not certain. Germline V CDR1 and CDR2: SGDLS, YYNGEE. V lost 0 bases and J 1 base, leaving 7 bases between the germline ends. CDR3 size: 15 residues. CDR3 in DNA: TGTGCCAGCAGCGTAGCGGTGGGGAACACCGGGGAGCTGTTTTTT. Protein product: CASSVAVGNTGELFF.

The chain employs TRBV4-3 and TRBJ2-1; 8 nucleotides align to TRBD1. V trimming: 1 base; J trimming: 12 bases; junction bases outside the gene matches: 17. This CDR3 region has 17 residues. Germline V lookup: CDR1 LGHNA, CDR2 YSLEER. CDR3 bases: TGCGCCAGCAGCCAAGTAGTACAGGGGGGAGGCGGCTTTCGGCAGTTCTTC. Translation gives CASSQVVQGGGGFRQFF.

A few counts support this clonotype. The rearrangement joins TRBV5-1 to TRBJ1-1; possibly TRBD1 for D (5 bases). Trimming removed 5 bases from V and 1 base from J, with 18 bases in between. The CDR3 has 16 residues. The germline V gene has CDR1 SGHRS and CDR2 YFSETQ. CDR3 in DNA: TGCGCCAGCAGTAGGGGTGAGGGCAGACCGAACACTGAAGCTTTCTTT. As protein: CASSRGEGRPNTEAFF. The whole variable domain, filled in from reference TRBV5-1 and TRBJ1-1, reads KAGVTQTPRYLIKTRGQQVTLSCSPISGHRSVSWYQQTPGQGLQFLFEYFSETQRNKGNFPGRFSGRQFSNSRSEMNVSTLELGDSALYLCASSRGEGRPNTEAFFGQGTRLTVV.

This clonotype was counted between two and nine times. The V and J genes are TRBV7-2 and TRBJ1-2, with 8 bases lining up with TRBD1. Looked up from germline, CDR1 is SGHTA and CDR2 is FQGNSA. J lost 3 bases, V lost 3 bases, and 6 bases had no gene match. This CDR3 spans 15 amino acids. CDR3 residues: CASSFRQGPYYGYTF. CDR3 DNA sequence: TGTGCCAGCAGCTTCCGACAGGGGCCGTACTATGGCTACACCTTC.

This clonotype was counted only a few times. J is TRBJ1-1 and V is TRBV11-2, with D tentatively TRBD1 (6 bases). V lost 1 base, J lost 5 bases, and 17 bases lay in between. Germline CDR1 is SGHAT and CDR2 is FQNNGV. The CDR3 is made up of 16 amino acids. In nucleotides, the CDR3 is TGTGCCAGCAGCTTAGGGACTGTTTCAGGGGTGACTGAAGCTTTCTTT. Protein product: CASSLGTVSGVTEAFF.